The present entry profiles one T cell receptor beta chain with its context. Its specific antigen is unknown. Within one base of it there is no much larger clone, and no base qualities were kept. The data were taken from a study of CD8 T cells in ankylosing spondylitis (TCRdb year 2017). Background for the entire study: To find TCR variants linked to disease, the study profiled T cell receptor beta repertoires in ankylosing spondylitis patients and healthy donors. The full study cohort comprised 25 ankylosing spondylitis patients and around 100 healthy donors. Samples of peripheral blood were taken, and for ankylosing spondylitis patients, synovial fluid was collected as well. General study outcomes and caveats: Blood from ankylosing spondylitis patients appeared to be characterized by a TCR beta motif composed of under 10 highly homologous amino acid variants. A CD8+ phenotype was shown by the disease-linked clones, which were found at relatively low frequencies in peripheral blood. Significant enrichment of the disease-linked clones was reported in matched synovial fluid samples from ankylosing spondylitis patients. Some of the motif variants had been reported before in the synovial fluid and blood of reactive arthritis patients, a finding that suggests common disease-initiation mechanisms.

Sequenced using an Illumina HiSeq 2500. Quantitative 5'-RACE with molecular barcodes was the method used to prepare the TCR beta libraries. From the authors' description of their analysis: Disease-linked TCR variants were identified with a new computational method built on a probabilistic model of VDJ rearrangement. Clones were called with MiXCR by TCRdb after fastp trimmed the public reads at Q25, and only in-frame beta chains were retained. Each CDR3 protein gets just one entry, which takes the most common genes and DNA from the rows behind it. TCRdb, rather than the study authors, made the V and J calls. For this sample the table gives 300,000 to 350,000 distinct CDR3 sequences, of which less than 25% were detected only once. In total, the top ten clones hold 3.5% of the sample. V is cut by 7 bases and J by 11 bases, and the space between the germline ends is 15 bases. The CDR3 spans 11 residues, from the cysteine through the phenylalanine. Only the CDR3 DNA stays, 33 bases, in frame from base 1. CDR1 and CDR2 are drawn from the germline V gene (reference sequence): DFQATT, SNEGSKA.

Sequences were obtained from blood, either unsorted or a sorted T cell fraction (not recorded which). This chain is built from TRBV20-1 and TRBJ2-1, with the D gene possibly TRBD1 or TRBD2, each one fitting 5 bases. The receptor comes from a female donor with ankylosing spondylitis or in good health (not recorded which). The encoded CDR3 is CSVSKGPQQFF. DNA sequence: TGCAGTGTCTCTAAGGGACCCCAGCAGTTCTTC.